Below, 16 T cell receptor beta chains from the same sample are listed, as sequenced in a study of cytomegalovirus exposure and HLA in healthy donors. Measured with immunoSEQ multiplex PCR; TCRdb has only the in-frame clones, and not every one. Altogether just over 65,000 clones are present, around 97% being singletons, with the ten largest covering about 1.6%. Sequencing input: PBMCs. These receptors all come from a woman younger than 30 in good health and CMV-seropositive.

The chain couples TRBV15 to TRBJ1-4, with 8 bases fitting TRBD1. This CDR3 comprises 15 residues. V was pared by 3 bases and J by 8 bases, with 8 bases of the junction left unmatched. CDR1 is LNHNV, CDR2 YYDKDF, per germline (reference sequence). The CDR3 sequence is CATSSTQGVWEKLFF. The CDR3 DNA sequence: TGTGCCACCAGCAGTACACAGGGGGTCTGGGAAAAACTGTTTTTT.

The genes are TRBV4-1 and TRBJ2-7; 7 positions match TRBD2. V lost 3 bases, J lost 0 bases, and 11 bases stayed unmatched. The V gene's germline CDR1 is MGHRA and CDR2 YSYEKL. CDR3 length equals 17 residues. The CDR3 spells CASSHVVAGGSSYEQYF. DNA of the CDR3: TGCGCCAGCAGCCATGTAGTAGCGGGCGGAAGCTCCTACGAGCAGTACTTC.

The V gene is TRBV6-1, the J gene TRBJ1-2; perhaps TRBD1 as D (5 bases). From germline, CDR1 is MNHNS and CDR2 SASEGT. CDR3 length: 14 residues. With 5 bases removed from V and 4 bases from J, the gap between germline ends came to 14 bases. CDR3 in DNA: TGTGCCAGCAGTAGCGGTGGGACTGGCTATGGCTACACCTTC. Protein: CASSSGGTGYGYTF.

CDR3 region: CASSLQDIAQETQYF. CDR3 DNA: TGTGCCAGCAGTTTACAGGACATCGCCCAAGAGACCCAGTACTTC. The V call is TRBV28, the J call TRBJ2-5, with D maybe TRBD1 (5 bases). Germline loops: CDR1 MDHEN, CDR2 SYDVKM. CDR3 length: 15 residues. V lost 2 bases and J lost 1, with 11 bases in between.

As for this clone: The junction shows a germline mismatch at one end, possibly a read error. The chain couples TRBV7-9 to TRBJ2-2; D not certain. The CDR3 extends over 16 amino acids. Germline loops: CDR1 SEHNR, CDR2 FQNEAQ (reference sequence). The CDR3 DNA follows: TGTGCCAGCTATAAGATGGGCTCGGTCAACAACGGGGAGCTGTTTTTT. This sequence encodes CASYKMGSVNNGELFF. The complete variable domain, with remaining parts taken from reference TRBV7-9 and TRBJ2-2, reads DTGVSQNPRHKITKRGQNVTFRCDPISEHNRLYWYRQTLGQGPEFLTYFQNEAQLEKSRLLSDRFSAERPKGSFSTLEIQRTEQGDSAMYLCASYKMGSVNNGELFFGEGSRLTVL.

The table lists this clone with a count of one. The CDR3 DNA sequence: TGTGCCAGCAGATCCACAGGGGGCGCCTCCTATGGCTACACCTTC. It is translated as CASRSTGGASYGYTF. V is TRBV6-5 and J is TRBJ1-2, with 9 bases lining up with TRBD1. CDR1 is MNHEY, CDR2 SVGAGI, per germline. The CDR3 is 15 amino acids. Trimming removed 6 bases from V and 4 bases from J; junction bases left unmatched: 9.

V is TRBV5-5 and J is TRBJ2-1, with a possible D match to TRBD2 (5 bases). This CDR3 comprises 14 residues. Trimming took 4 bases from V and 5 from J, leaving 13 bases between them. Looked up from germline, CDR1 is SGHKS and CDR2 is YYEKEE (reference sequence). As DNA, the CDR3 is TGTGCCAGCAGCCGTAGGGCGGGCCACAATGAGCAGTTCTTC. This sequence encodes CASSRRAGHNEQFF.

This chain connects TRBV5-8 to TRBJ2-7; D remains unclear. V gave up 4 bases and J gave up 5 bases, with 13 bases separating them. CDR1 is SGHTS and CDR2 is YDEGEE in the germline V gene. The CDR3 has 13 amino acids. This chain's CDR3 is CASSPRLLHEQYF. The CDR3, as DNA: TGTGCCAGCAGCCCCCGATTACTCCACGAGCAGTACTTC.

The chain uses TRBV27 and TRBJ2-3; 13 nucleotides match TRBD2. There are 16 residues in the CDR3. The germline V gene has CDR1 MNHEY and CDR2 SMNVEV (reference sequence). V was pared by 8 bases and J by 4 bases, with 9 bases of the junction left unmatched. CDR3 in DNA: TGTGCCAGCGGGGGTGGACTAGCGGGAGTATCAGATACGCAGTATTTT. Amino acids: CASGGGLAGVSDTQYF.

The V and J genes are TRBV7-6 and TRBJ2-2; D gene unclear. Trimming removed 0 bases from V and 1 base from J, with 3 bases in between. From germline, CDR1 is SGHVS and CDR2 FNYEAQ. The CDR3 is made up of 14 amino acids. The CDR3 DNA reads as TGTGCCAGCAGCTTAGCACTGAACACCGGGGAGCTGTTTTTT. Translated: CASSLALNTGELFF. Using reference TRBV7-6 and TRBJ2-2 for the parts outside the CDR3, the full variable domain is GAGVSQSPRYKVTKRGQDVALRCDPISGHVSLYWYRQALGQGPEFLTYFNYEAQQDKSGLPNDRFSAERPEGSISTLTIQRTEQRDSAMYRCASSLALNTGELFFGEGSRLTVL.

The chain recombines TRBV5-5 with TRBJ2-7, with D unclear. CDR1 and CDR2 from the germline V gene are SGHKS and YYEKEE (reference sequence). The CDR3 is 14 residues long. V lost 1 base, J lost 2 bases, and 10 bases lay in between. The CDR3 region has the DNA TGTGCCAGCAGCTTGTACGGGTCTCCCTACGAGCAGTACTTC. Residues: CASSLYGSPYEQYF.

The CDR3 DNA follows: TGTGCCAGCAGTTCGGGCCCAGGGCAAGATCAGCCCCAGCATTTT. Protein: CASSSGPGQDQPQHF. The V gene is TRBV5-4, the J gene TRBJ1-5; D is perhaps TRBD1 (5 bases). Trimming shortened V by 5 bases and J by 5 bases, and 17 bases separated the two germline ends. The V gene's germline CDR1 is SGHNT and CDR2 YYREEE (reference sequence). The CDR3 is made up of 15 amino acids.

The chain combines TRBV28 with TRBJ2-6, with D perhaps TRBD1 (6 bases). CDR1 MDHEN and CDR2 SYDVKM come from the germline V gene. CDR3 length equals 18 residues. Trimming left V 2 bases short and J 0 bases short, with 14 bases between. The CDR3: CASSLALQGYSGANVLTF. In DNA form, the CDR3 reads TGTGCCAGCAGTTTAGCCCTACAGGGATACTCTGGGGCCAACGTCCTGACTTTC.

This rearrangement joins TRBV30 to TRBJ1-4; 9 bases align to TRBD1. The germline V gene encodes CDR1 GTSNPN and CDR2 SVGIG (reference sequence). The J segment lost 5 bases and the V segment lost 1 base, leaving 8 bases of the junction unmatched. CDR3 length: 16 amino acids. CDR3 residues: CAWSALEGTGNEKLFF. The CDR3 DNA sequence: TGTGCCTGGAGTGCCTTGGAGGGGACAGGGAATGAAAAACTGTTTTTT. The full variable domain, its missing parts supplied by reference TRBV30 and TRBJ1-4, is SQTIHQWPATLVQPVGSPLSLECTVEGTSNPNLYWYRQAAGRGLQLLFYSVGIGQISSEVPQNLSASRPQDRQFILSSKKLLLSDSGFYLCAWSALEGTGNEKLFFGSGTQLSVL.

This chain connects TRBV4-1 to TRBJ1-5; D remains unclear. Trimming stripped 0 bases from V and 11 bases from J, with 20 bases between. Germline V gene lookup returns CDR1 MGHRA and CDR2 YSYEKL. The CDR3 totals 16 residues. In DNA, the CDR3 is TGCGCCAGCAGCCAAGATCGTTCAGGCTTTTCCGGGGCCCAGCATTTT. Residues: CASSQDRSGFSGAQHF.

This clone has only one observation. This chain connects TRBV19 to TRBJ1-1, with TRBD1 matching over 11 bases. CDR1 and CDR2 (germline): LNHDA, SQIVND (reference sequence). J was trimmed by 5 bases and V by 3 bases; bases with no gene match: 2. The CDR3 loop spans 14 amino acids. CDR3 sequence: CASSMGQGVTEAFF. DNA of the CDR3: TGTGCCAGTAGTATGGGACAGGGGGTTACTGAAGCTTTCTTT.